These T cell receptor beta chains were read from a single sample in a study of shared clonotypes between healthy human individuals. Some clones are missing from TCRdb's copy, which holds only in-frame ones; the method was immunoSEQ multiplex PCR. The sample yields over a million clones, 96% seen once. The sample comprised naive CD4+ T cells sorted from blood. These receptors were obtained from a young man in good health. The CDR3 runs from the conserved cysteine through the conserved F or W. Each record gives: J gene, clone size, V gene, CDR3 protein. The size field is filled for only some rows; it gives once, few, many or a size class.

j_gene: TRBJ2-1
abundance: NA
v_gene: TRBV23-1
CDR3aa: CASRLGTAEPYNEQFF

j_gene: TRBJ2-1
abundance: NA
v_gene: TRBV7-3
CDR3aa: CASSFNRGYNNEQFF

j_gene: TRBJ2-6
abundance: NA
v_gene: TRBV27
CDR3aa: CASSPQGFGGANVLTF

j_gene: TRBJ2-4
abundance: NA
v_gene: TRBV7-6
CDR3aa: CASSEMANIQYF

j_gene: TRBJ2-3
abundance: NA
v_gene: TRBV28
CDR3aa: CASSFSGRASSDTQYF

j_gene: TRBJ2-1
abundance: NA
v_gene: TRBV19
CDR3aa: CASSIDRTLFHNEQFF

j_gene: TRBJ2-7
abundance: NA
v_gene: TRBV6-6
CDR3aa: CASSYTSRVSYEQYF

j_gene: TRBJ1-5
abundance: NA
v_gene: TRBV28
CDR3aa: CASSSRVGGNQPQHF

j_gene: TRBJ2-7
abundance: NA
v_gene: TRBV27
CDR3aa: CASSLFGLAGGLGNEQYF

j_gene: TRBJ2-5
abundance: NA
v_gene: TRBV28
CDR3aa: CASSYRGRAETQYF

j_gene: TRBJ1-2
abundance: NA
v_gene: TRBV13
CDR3aa: CASRNGWDTYGYTF

j_gene: TRBJ2-2
abundance: NA
v_gene: TRBV9
CDR3aa: CASSVGRTTGELFF

j_gene: TRBJ1-3
abundance: NA
v_gene: TRBV11-2
CDR3aa: CASSLVGGDGNTIYF

j_gene: TRBJ2-5
abundance: NA
v_gene: TRBV14
CDR3aa: CASSRGVQETQYF

j_gene: TRBJ1-3
abundance: NA
v_gene: TRBV5-1
CDR3aa: CASSLELQDSGNTIYF

j_gene: TRBJ2-5
abundance: NA
v_gene: TRBV5-5
CDR3aa: CASNRGSAETQYF

j_gene: TRBJ2-7
abundance: NA
v_gene: TRBV11-2
CDR3aa: CASSEDRGQYF

j_gene: TRBJ1-5
abundance: once
v_gene: TRBV29-1
CDR3aa: CSISGVGNQPQHF

j_gene: TRBJ1-1
abundance: NA
v_gene: TRBV2
CDR3aa: CASSVDGRGREAFF

j_gene: TRBJ1-1
abundance: NA
v_gene: TRBV28
CDR3aa: CASSPSVGGAFF

j_gene: TRBJ2-7
abundance: NA
v_gene: TRBV9
CDR3aa: CASSVGGSSYEQYF

j_gene: TRBJ2-1
abundance: NA
v_gene: TRBV11-1
CDR3aa: CASSSPEDRVQFF

j_gene: TRBJ2-7
abundance: NA
v_gene: TRBV27
CDR3aa: CASSLTQTSGGEQYF

j_gene: TRBJ2-1
abundance: once
v_gene: TRBV11-2
CDR3aa: CASSFPNEQFF

j_gene: TRBJ2-3
abundance: once
v_gene: TRBV5-1
CDR3aa: CASSSGSLIVDTQYF

j_gene: TRBJ1-4
abundance: once
v_gene: TRBV7-6
CDR3aa: CASSLEGSLNEKLFF

j_gene: TRBJ1-4
abundance: NA
v_gene: TRBV10-3
CDR3aa: CAISARGGADEKLFF

j_gene: TRBJ2-6
abundance: NA
v_gene: TRBV29-1
CDR3aa: CSVVGGSGANVLTF

j_gene: TRBJ1-1
abundance: few
v_gene: TRBV7-2
CDR3aa: CASRPPGTGVTEAFF